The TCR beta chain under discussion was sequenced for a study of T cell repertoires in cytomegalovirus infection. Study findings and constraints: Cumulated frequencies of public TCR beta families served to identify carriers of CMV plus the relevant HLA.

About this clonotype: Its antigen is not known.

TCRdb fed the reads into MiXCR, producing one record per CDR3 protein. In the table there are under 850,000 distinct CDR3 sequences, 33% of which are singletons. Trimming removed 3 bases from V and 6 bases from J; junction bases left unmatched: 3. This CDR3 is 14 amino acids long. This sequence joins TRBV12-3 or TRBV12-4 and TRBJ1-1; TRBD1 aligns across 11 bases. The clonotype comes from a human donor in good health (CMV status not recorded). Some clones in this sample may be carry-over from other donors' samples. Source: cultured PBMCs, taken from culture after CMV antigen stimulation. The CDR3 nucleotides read TGTGCCAGCAGTTTTTGGGGACAGGGGGCTGAAGCTTTCTTT. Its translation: CASSFWGQGAEAFF.